This T cell receptor (beta chain) was obtained from a study of blood T cell repertoires in COVID-19 (dated by TCRdb to between 2020 and 2021). Describing the broader study: Samples covering the acute and convalescent phases of COVID-19 were provided by collaborators in the United States, Italy and Spain. The dataset comprised deeply sampled blood TCRbeta repertoires from subjects exposed to, actively infected with, or recovered from COVID-19. Sample metadata almost always included a de-identified subject ID, COVID-19 status, age in years and sex. Samples were obtained from the ongoing ImmuneRACE study (first 160 participants) and from over a thousand subjects provided by 6 global collaborators. The material from the prospective study consisted of cDNA or gDNA derived from T cells, B-cell-depleted T cells, or PBMCs. The repertoires were released in a freely available public database intended as a resource for research on the immune response to SARS-CoV-2. Where available, HLA class I and class II types were obtained from metadata supplied by the sample provider rather than from assay-based typing.

The immunoSEQ Assay, a bias-controlled multiplex PCR, was used to amplify TCRbeta CDR3 regions from genomic DNA. The authors processed their data as follows. Within the assay, amplification of reference gene primers was used to estimate how many nucleated cells each sample contained. Sequence reads were collapsed and filtered to measure the absolute abundance of every unique TCRbeta CDR3 rearrangement. For each sample, productive Simpson clonality was calculated as the square root of Simpson's diversity index across productive rearrangements. The table comes from immuneACCESS by way of TCRdb, which keeps in-frame sequences with V and J called. Part of the clones is missing from these tables; in studies checked, under half for an unresolved V gene and the rest for unknown reasons. V, J and clone size are those of that table, while D and trimming were read from the DNA. The table for this sample lists 190,000 or so clones; less than 85% of them were counted only once. The top ten clonotypes cover 13% of the sample.

Another Seattle source contributed samples from volunteer blood donors who had recovered from COVID-19. Whole blood was collected in K2EDTA tubes by collaborating institutions according to the institutions' own protocols. Collaborator samples were shipped for TCRbeta analysis as frozen whole blood, isolated PBMCs, or DNA extracted from either sample type. V has 6 bases trimmed and J has 2 bases trimmed; junction bases matching no gene number 10. CDR1 and CDR2 are read off the germline V gene (reference sequence) as MNHEY and SMNVEV. From its cysteine to its phenylalanine, the CDR3 spans 16 amino acids. The retained sequence is limited to the CDR3, 48 bases, with the frame set at the first base. Note on this clone: Its antigen specificity is not known. The record has no base qualities; no much larger clone is one base away.

Overall study results and their limits: The quantity of clinical and demographic metadata differed by source and by participant and was supplied without curation.

The specimen sequenced was peripheral blood. The clonotype was recovered from a man in his fifties who had recovered from COVID-19. Rearrangement joined TRBV27 to TRBJ1-2, and TRBD1 matches 9 of the central bases. The DNA sequence is TGTGCCAGCAGGGAGCTGGGGACAGGGAAAAACTATGGCTACACCTTC. This encodes CASRELGTGKNYGYTF.